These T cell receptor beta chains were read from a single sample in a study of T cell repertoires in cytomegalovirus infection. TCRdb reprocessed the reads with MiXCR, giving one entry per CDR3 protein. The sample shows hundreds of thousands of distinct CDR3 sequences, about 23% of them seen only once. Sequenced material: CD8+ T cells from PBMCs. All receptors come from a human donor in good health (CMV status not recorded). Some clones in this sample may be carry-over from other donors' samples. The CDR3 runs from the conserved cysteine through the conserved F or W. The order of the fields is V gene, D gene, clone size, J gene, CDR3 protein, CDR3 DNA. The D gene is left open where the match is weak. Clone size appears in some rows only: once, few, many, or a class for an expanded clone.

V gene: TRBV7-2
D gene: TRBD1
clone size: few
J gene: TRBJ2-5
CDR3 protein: CASSLRDRKETQYF
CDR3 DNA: TGTGCCAGCAGCCTAAGGGACAGGAAAGAGACCCAGTACTTC

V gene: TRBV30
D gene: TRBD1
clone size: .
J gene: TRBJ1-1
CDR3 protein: CAWSYRGPMNTEAFF
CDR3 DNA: TGTGCCTGGAGTTACAGGGGACCCATGAACACTGAAGCTTTCTTT

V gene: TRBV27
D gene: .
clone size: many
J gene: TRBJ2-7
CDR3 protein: CASGSGIGGGPYEQYF
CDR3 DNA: TGTGCCAGCGGGTCGGGGATTGGAGGGGGTCCCTACGAGCAGTACTTC

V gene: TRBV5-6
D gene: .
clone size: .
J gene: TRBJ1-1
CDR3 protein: CASSLIRDSRVEAFF
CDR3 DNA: TGTGCCAGCAGCTTAATCCGGGACTCACGTGTGGAAGCTTTCTTT

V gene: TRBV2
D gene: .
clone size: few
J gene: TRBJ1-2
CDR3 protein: CASSDGRYTF
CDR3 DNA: TGTGCCAGCAGTGACGGGCGCTACACCTTC

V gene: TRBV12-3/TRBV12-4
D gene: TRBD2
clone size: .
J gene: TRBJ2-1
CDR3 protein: CASSLGLAGVYNEQFF
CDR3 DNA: TGTGCCAGCAGCCTCGGACTAGCGGGGGTATACAATGAGCAGTTCTTC

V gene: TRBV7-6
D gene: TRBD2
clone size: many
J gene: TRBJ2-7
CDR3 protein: CASRGLASEQYF
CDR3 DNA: TGTGCCTCTCGGGGACTAGCGAGTGAGCAGTACTTC

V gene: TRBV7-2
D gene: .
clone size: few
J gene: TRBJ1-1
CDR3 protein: CASSPYGTNMNTEAFF
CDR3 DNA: TGTGCCAGCAGCCCATATGGGACAAATATGAACACTGAAGCTTTCTTT

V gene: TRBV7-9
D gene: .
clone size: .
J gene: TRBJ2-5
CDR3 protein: CASSLRRQETQYF
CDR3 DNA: TGTGCCAGCAGCTTAAGGAGACAAGAGACCCAGTACTTC

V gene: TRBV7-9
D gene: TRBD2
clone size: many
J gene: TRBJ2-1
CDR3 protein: CASSFERGQDEQFF
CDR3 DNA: TGTGCCAGCAGCTTCGAGCGGGGTCAAGATGAGCAGTTCTTC

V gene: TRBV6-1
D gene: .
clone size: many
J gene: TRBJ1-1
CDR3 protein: CASTEWSRRVLLDTEAFF
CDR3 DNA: TGTGCCAGCACCGAATGGAGTAGGAGGGTTCTTTTGGACACTGAAGCTTTCTTT

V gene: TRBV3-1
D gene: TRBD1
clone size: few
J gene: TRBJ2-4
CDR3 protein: CASSQDPTGFGKNIQYF
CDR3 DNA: TGTGCCAGCAGCCAAGACCCGACAGGGTTCGGCAAAAACATTCAGTACTTC

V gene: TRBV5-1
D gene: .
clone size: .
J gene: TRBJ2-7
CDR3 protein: CASRPDTTTTYEQYF
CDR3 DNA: TGCGCCAGCAGGCCGGACACCACTACCACCTACGAGCAGTACTTC

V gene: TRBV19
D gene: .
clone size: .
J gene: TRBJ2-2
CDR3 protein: CASSPSWTENTGELFF
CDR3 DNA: TGTGCCAGTAGTCCGAGTTGGACAGAAAACACCGGGGAGCTGTTTTTT

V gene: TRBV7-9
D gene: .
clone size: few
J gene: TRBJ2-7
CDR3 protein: CAAAEGGSYEQYF
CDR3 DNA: TGTGCCGCGGCCGAGGGCGGTTCCTACGAGCAGTACTTC

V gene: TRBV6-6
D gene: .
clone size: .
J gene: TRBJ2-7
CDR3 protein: CASSYSQGSDEQYF
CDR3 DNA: TGTGCCAGCAGTTACTCGCAGGGTAGCGACGAGCAGTACTTC

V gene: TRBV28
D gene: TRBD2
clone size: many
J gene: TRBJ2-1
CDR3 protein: CASSPGLAGYHEQFF
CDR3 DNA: TGTGCCAGCAGTCCCGGACTAGCGGGGTACCATGAGCAGTTCTTC

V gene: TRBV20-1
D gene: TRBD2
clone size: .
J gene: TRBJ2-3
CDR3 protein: CSAFGTSQTDTQYF
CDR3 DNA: TGCAGTGCCTTCGGGACTAGCCAAACAGATACGCAGTATTTT

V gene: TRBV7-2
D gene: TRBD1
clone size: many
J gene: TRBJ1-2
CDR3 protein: CASSTNRGGYTF
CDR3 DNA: TGTGCCAGCAGCACAAACAGGGGCGGCTACACCTTC

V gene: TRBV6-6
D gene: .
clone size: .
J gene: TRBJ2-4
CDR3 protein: CASSYEASRSAKNIQYF
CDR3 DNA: TGTGCCAGCAGTTACGAAGCCAGTCGGTCGGCCAAAAACATTCAGTACTTC

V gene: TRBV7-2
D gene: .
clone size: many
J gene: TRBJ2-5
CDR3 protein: CASSLAGPQETQYF
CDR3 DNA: TGTGCCAGCAGCTTGGCGGGCCCTCAAGAGACCCAGTACTTC

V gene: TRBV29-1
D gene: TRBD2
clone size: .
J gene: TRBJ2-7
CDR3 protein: CSVAGPGLAGEQYF
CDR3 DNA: TGCAGCGTTGCGGGACCGGGACTAGCAGGCGAGCAGTACTTC

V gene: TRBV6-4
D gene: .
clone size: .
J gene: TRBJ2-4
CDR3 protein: CASSYKKNIQYF
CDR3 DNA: TGTGCCAGCAGCTATAAGAAAAACATTCAGTACTTC

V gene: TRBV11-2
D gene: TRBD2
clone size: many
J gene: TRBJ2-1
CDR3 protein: CASSLELAGAYNEQFF
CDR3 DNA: TGTGCCAGCAGCTTAGAACTAGCGGGGGCTTACAATGAGCAGTTCTTC

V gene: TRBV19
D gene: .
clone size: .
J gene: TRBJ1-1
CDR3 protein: CASRIGGENTEAFF
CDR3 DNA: TGTGCCAGTCGTATAGGTGGAGAGAACACTGAAGCTTTCTTT

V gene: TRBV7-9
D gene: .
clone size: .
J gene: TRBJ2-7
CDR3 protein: CASSHLDKAYEQYF
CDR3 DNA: TGTGCCAGCAGCCACCTGGACAAAGCCTACGAGCAGTACTTC

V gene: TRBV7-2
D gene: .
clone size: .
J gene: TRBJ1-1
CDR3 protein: CASSLGRAMRLAEAFF
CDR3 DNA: TGTGCCAGCAGCTTAGGTCGGGCTATGAGGCTCGCTGAAGCTTTCTTT

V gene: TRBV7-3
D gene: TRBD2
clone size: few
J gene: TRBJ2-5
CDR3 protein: CASSSLAGGKEETQYF
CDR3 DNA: TGTGCCAGCAGCTCATTGGCGGGGGGCAAGGAAGAGACCCAGTACTTC

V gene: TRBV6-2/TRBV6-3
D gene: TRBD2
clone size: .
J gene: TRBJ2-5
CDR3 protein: CASSKGEGWRETQYF
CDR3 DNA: TGTGCCAGCAGTAAAGGGGAGGGATGGAGAGAGACCCAGTACTTC

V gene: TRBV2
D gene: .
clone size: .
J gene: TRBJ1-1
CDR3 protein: CASSGGVTLNTEAFF
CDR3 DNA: TGTGCCAGCAGTGGCGGTGTAACGTTGAACACTGAAGCTTTCTTT

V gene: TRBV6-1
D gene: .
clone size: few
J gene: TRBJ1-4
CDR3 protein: CASTLGSGEKLFF
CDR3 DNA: TGTGCCAGCACCCTCGGATCTGGGGAAAAACTGTTTTTT

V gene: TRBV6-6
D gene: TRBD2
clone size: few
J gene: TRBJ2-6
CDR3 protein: CASSYGRAGANVLTF
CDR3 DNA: TGTGCCAGCAGTTACGGGAGGGCAGGGGCCAACGTCCTGACTTTC

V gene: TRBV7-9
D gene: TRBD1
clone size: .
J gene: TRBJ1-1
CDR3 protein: CAIHEQGGWEAFF
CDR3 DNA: TGTGCCATCCACGAACAGGGGGGGTGGGAAGCTTTCTTT

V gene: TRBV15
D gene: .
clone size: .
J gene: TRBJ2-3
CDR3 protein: CATSSGKDTDTQYF
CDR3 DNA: TGTGCCACCAGCAGTGGTAAGGATACAGATACGCAGTATTTT